This TCR beta chain was captured by sequencing in a study of cytomegalovirus exposure and HLA in healthy donors. General study results and limits: As confirmed in vitro, three CMV-associated chains were specific for CMV antigens. Reports showed the classifier diagnosing cytomegalovirus status with high specificity and sensitivity. The investigators catalogued 164 TCR beta chains as cytomegalovirus-associated. Most TCR sequences were uncommon, yet certain public TCRs appeared in many donors.

A word on this clone: The antigen is unknown.

Data came from immunoSEQ multiplex PCR; TCRdb stores just in-frame clones and leaves some out. The sample holds roughly 130,000 clones; about 90% are singletons and the top ten take 3% to 4%. The CDR3 extends over 15 amino acids. The V gene lost 3 bases and the J gene lost 4 bases, with 13 bases spanning the gap. Germline values: CDR1 SGHAT, CDR2 FQDESV (reference sequence). This sequence joins TRBV11-1 and TRBJ2-1; D may be TRBD1 (6 bases). The sequencing sample was made of PBMCs. The clonotype was recovered from a man aged 25-40 years in good health and CMV-seronegative. CDR3 loop: CASSFSRTAYNEQFF. In DNA form, the CDR3 reads TGTGCCAGCAGCTTTTCCAGGACAGCTTACAATGAGCAGTTCTTC. The entire variable domain, with the rest obtained from reference TRBV11-1 and TRBJ2-1, is as follows: EAEVAQSPRYKITEKSQAVAFWCDPISGHATLYWYRQILGQGPELLVQFQDESVVDDSQLPKDRFSAERLKGVDSTLKIQPAELGDSAMYLCASSFSRTAYNEQFFGPGTRLTVL.